This TCR beta chain stems from a study of shared clonotypes between healthy human individuals. Germline V lookup: CDR1 SGHRS, CDR2 YFSETQ. The CDR3 is 14 amino acids. J gave up 9 bases and V 0 bases, and 4 bases lay outside the gene matches. This table comes from immunoSEQ multiplex PCR, and its TCRdb copy is limited to in-frame clones, with some not included. The repertoire has 1,400,000 or so clones, approximately 98.5% of them found once; the top ten carry roughly 0.36%. Sequenced material: naive CD4+ T cells sorted from blood. Subset noted: CD45RA+ positively selected. The receptor was isolated from a man aged 30-40 years in good health. The V call is TRBV5-1, the J call TRBJ2-4, with 9 bases matching TRBD1. The CDR3 nucleotides are TGCGCCAGCAGCTTGGGGACAGGGGCTAGCATTCAGTACTTC. It encodes CASSLGTGASIQYF.